This T cell receptor (beta chain) was documented in a study of cytomegalovirus exposure and HLA in healthy donors. A multiplex PCR was run with 60 Vbeta primers and 13 Jbeta primers. Profiled with immunoSEQ multiplex PCR; TCRdb holds only in-frame clones, not every one. In total, the table holds under 120,000 clones. The germline V gene encodes CDR1 SNHLY and CDR2 FYNNEI. The CDR3 loop spans 14 amino acids. With 7 bases removed from V and 7 bases from J, the gap between germline ends came to 17 bases. The chain carries TRBV2 and TRBJ2-1; a possible D gene is TRBD2 (6 bases). The TCR sequence derives from a man aged 50-60 years in good health and CMV-seronegative. Sequencing used PBMCs. In DNA form, the CDR3 reads TGTGCCAGCACATTGCGGGGAGAAGGGAATGAGCAGTTCTTC. It encodes CASTLRGEGNEQFF.